A single sample gave rise to the 25 T cell receptor beta chains below, sequenced in a study of cytomegalovirus exposure and HLA in healthy donors. Assay: immunoSEQ multiplex PCR; the TCRdb copy retains only in-frame clones and omits some. The sample records about 88,000 clones, less than 90% being singletons. The sample taken for sequencing was PBMCs. The origin of the receptors is a woman under 30 in good health and CMV-seropositive.

The sample holds one count of this clone. This chain joins TRBV29-1 and TRBJ1-2, with D possibly TRBD1 on 5 matching bases. Trimming shortened V by 7 bases and J by 4 bases, and 22 bases separated the two germline ends. Germline V gene lookup returns CDR1 SQVTM and CDR2 ANQGSEA. The CDR3 extends over 15 amino acids. The CDR3 DNA reads as TGCAGCGCTTCCCTGCTGGGCCAGGGTAGCTATGGCTACACCTTC. It codes for CSASLLGQGSYGYTF.

This clone appeared a single time. The chain has TRBV4-3 and TRBJ1-6, with TRBD1 matching over 7 bases. The trim removed 0 bases at V and 10 bases at J, leaving 6 bases unmatched. This CDR3 is built from 15 residues. The germline V gene encodes CDR1 LGHNA and CDR2 YSLEER. The CDR3 loop is CASSQEDRGGSPLHF. For the CDR3, the DNA is TGCGCCAGCAGCCAAGAGGACAGAGGGGGCTCACCCCTCCACTTT.

The chain's CDR3 is CASTLGGGGELFF. Written as DNA, the CDR3 is TGTGCCAGCACCCTGGGGGGGGGCGGGGAGCTGTTTTTT. The V gene is TRBV6-5, the J gene TRBJ2-2, with 7 positions matching TRBD2. In germline, CDR1 is MNHEY, CDR2 SVGAGI. Germline trimming cut 7 bases from V and 7 bases from J; bases unmatched to any gene: 6. The CDR3 is 13 amino acids.

This chain connects TRBV5-4 to TRBJ1-5, with 8 bases lining up with TRBD1. CDR3 length: 13 amino acids. Germline V gene lookup returns CDR1 SGHNT and CDR2 YYREEE (reference sequence). This CDR3 reads CAIVEDRAQPQHF. CDR3 nucleotide sequence: TGTGCAATAGTTGAGGACAGGGCTCAGCCCCAGCATTTT. Complete variable domain (other parts from reference TRBV5-4 and TRBJ1-5): ETGVTQSPTHLIKTRGQQVTLRCSSQSGHNTVSWYQQALGQGPQFIFQYYREEENGRGNFPPRFSGLQFPNYSSELNVNALELDDSALYLCAIVEDRAQPQHFGDGTRLSIL.

The chain joins TRBV9 to TRBJ2-3; tentative D call: TRBD2 (5 bases). The CDR3 is 13 amino acids. Per germline, CDR1 SGDLS and CDR2 YYNGEE. Trimming cost V 4 bases and J 5 bases, with 11 bases left between them. The CDR3 DNA is TGTGCCAGCAGCCCAGTCGGGAAAGATACGCAGTATTTT. It is translated as CASSPVGKDTQYF. Using reference TRBV9 and TRBJ2-3 for the parts outside the CDR3, the full variable domain is DSGVTQTPKHLITATGQRVTLRCSPRSGDLSVYWYQQSLDQGLQFLIQYYNGEERAKGNILERFSAQQFPDLHSELNLSSLELGDSALYFCASSPVGKDTQYFGPGTRLTVL.

The chain combines TRBV28 with TRBJ2-7, with 12 bases aligning to TRBD2. Germline CDR1 is MDHEN and CDR2 is SYDVKM. V lost 7 bases and J lost 4; bases outside the gene matches: 5. The CDR3 has 14 amino acids. CDR3 sequence: CASTSGGGSYEQYF. The CDR3 DNA follows: TGTGCCAGCACTAGCGGGGGGGGATCATACGAGCAGTACTTC.

The chain employs TRBV28 and TRBJ2-7, with 9 bases identical to TRBD2. Germline trimming cut 4 bases from V and 3 bases from J; bases unmatched to any gene: 10. Germline V gene data show CDR1 as MDHEN and CDR2 as SYDVKM. The CDR3 loop spans 16 amino acids. CDR3 coding DNA: TGTGCCAGCAGTTCCCTCACTAGCGGGCTATACTACGAGCAGTACTTC. Its translation: CASSSLTSGLYYEQYF.

The chain couples TRBV28 to TRBJ1-1; weak D call: TRBD1 (6 bases). Germline V CDR1 and CDR2: MDHEN, SYDVKM. The V end lost 1 base, the J end lost 4 bases, and 13 bases lay between the germline ends. CDR3 length: 15 residues. CDR3 sequence reads: CASSLFGDIFTEAFF. CDR3 coding DNA: TGTGCCAGCAGTTTATTTGGGGACATATTCACTGAAGCTTTCTTT.

The chain carries TRBV7-9 and TRBJ2-1; 11 positions match TRBD2. The CDR3 sequence is 17 residues long. V trimming: 2 bases; J trimming: 2 bases; junction bases outside the gene matches: 5. Germline loops: CDR1 SEHNR, CDR2 FQNEAQ (reference sequence). CDR3 loop: CASSLYSGGAPYNEQFF. CDR3 nucleotide sequence: TGTGCCAGCAGCTTATATAGCGGGGGGGCCCCCTACAATGAGCAGTTCTTC.

The chain uses TRBV5-5 and TRBJ1-1; D perhaps matches TRBD1 (6 bases). The CDR3 covers 16 residues. CDR1 and CDR2 (germline): SGHKS, YYEKEE (reference sequence). The V gene lost 3 bases and the J gene lost 4 bases, with 19 bases spanning the gap. The CDR3 loop reads CASSSRSGDLGTEAFF. CDR3 nucleotides: TGTGCCAGCAGCTCTAGGTCAGGGGATTTAGGCACTGAAGCTTTCTTT.

The chain combines TRBV28 with TRBJ1-4; possible D gene TRBD1, 6 bases. There are 17 residues in the CDR3. V dropped 2 bases and J dropped 3 bases, with 16 bases sitting between them. Germline CDR1 reads MDHEN; CDR2 reads SYDVKM. The CDR3 nucleotides are TGTGCCAGCAGTTTAAAACAGGGAGAGAAGGCTAATGAAAAACTGTTTTTT. Translation gives CASSLKQGEKANEKLFF.

The J gene is TRBJ2-5, the V gene TRBV7-6; 11 bases fit TRBD1. V shed 5 bases and J 7 bases; nucleotides not matched to a gene: 6. The CDR3 totals 14 residues. The germline gives CDR1 SGHVS, CDR2 FNYEAQ. The DNA of the CDR3 is TGTGCCAGCAGCACCTCCGGGACAGGGGGGACCCAGTACTTC. Its protein product is CASSTSGTGGTQYF.

The gene calls are TRBV5-1 and TRBJ2-5; 9 bases map to TRBD1. This CDR3 spans 16 amino acids. Germline loops: CDR1 SGHRS, CDR2 YFSETQ. Trimming cost V 0 bases and J 1 base; bases outside gene matches: 4. The CDR3 region is CASSLEWTGVQETQYF. The CDR3 DNA reads TGCGCCAGCAGCTTGGAGTGGACAGGGGTCCAAGAGACCCAGTACTTC.

The chain employs TRBV9 and TRBJ2-1; 7 positions match TRBD2. CDR1 is SGDLS and CDR2 is YYNGEE in the germline V gene. The J segment lost 9 bases and the V segment lost 4 bases, leaving 16 bases of the junction unmatched. The CDR3 totals 16 residues. CDR3 sequence (DNA): TGTGCCAGCAGCACTGGGACTACTTCAAATGCGGGTGAGCAGTTCTTC. As protein: CASSTGTTSNAGEQFF. Drawing the rest from reference TRBV9 and TRBJ2-1, the complete variable domain is DSGVTQTPKHLITATGQRVTLRCSPRSGDLSVYWYQQSLDQGLQFLIQYYNGEERAKGNILERFSAQQFPDLHSELNLSSLELGDSALYFCASSTGTTSNAGEQFFGPGTRLTVL.

On this clone: Its ends do not fully match the called genes, so a read error is possible. This chain connects TRBV5-6 to TRBJ1-2; D is perhaps TRBD1 (5 bases). This CDR3 region has 16 residues. Germline V lookup: CDR1 SGHDT, CDR2 YYEEEE. The chain's CDR3 is CASSSATGATNYGYTF. The DNA for the CDR3 is TGTGCCAGCAGCTCGGCTACAGGCGCTACTAATTATGGCTACACCTTC. The whole variable domain, remainder taken from reference TRBV5-6 and TRBJ1-2, is DAGVTQSPTHLIKTRGQQVTLRCSPKSGHDTVSWYQQALGQGPQFIFQYYEEEERQRGNFPDRFSGHQFPNYSSELNVNALLLGDSALYLCASSSATGATNYGYTFGSGTRLTVV.

This chain uses TRBV18 with TRBJ1-6; TRBD1 matches at 8 bases. The CDR3 is made up of 13 amino acids. The V segment lost 2 bases and the J segment 17 bases; nucleotides outside the gene matches: 8. Germline-derived CDR1 and CDR2 are KGHSH and LQKENI. The CDR3 sequence is CASSPEADRAVHF. For the CDR3, the DNA is TGTGCCAGCTCACCAGAGGCGGACAGGGCCGTCCACTTT. Combining the CDR3 with reference TRBV18 and TRBJ1-6 gives the whole variable domain NAGVMQNPRHLVRRRGQEARLRCSPMKGHSHVYWYRQLPEEGLKFMVYLQKENIIDESGMPKERFSAEFPKEGPSILRIQQVVRGDSAAYFCASSPEADRAVHFGNGTRLTVT.

The chain combines TRBV6-1 with TRBJ2-3, with TRBD1 as a possible D gene (5 bases). V lost 0 bases to trimming and J lost 2 bases, with 12 bases between them. There are 16 residues in the CDR3. CDR1 is MNHNS, CDR2 SASEGT, per germline. The CDR3 DNA sequence: TGTGCCAGCAGTGAAGCCCCAGGGCGAATCACAGATACGCAGTATTTT. Translating it yields CASSEAPGRITDTQYF.

The chain links TRBV18 to TRBJ1-1; D may be TRBD1 (6 bases). In germline, CDR1 is KGHSH, CDR2 LQKENI. The germline V and J ends were trimmed by 5 bases and 8 bases, with 15 bases remaining between them. The CDR3 covers 13 residues. The CDR3 sequence is CASSSHRESEAFF. The CDR3 DNA sequence: TGTGCCAGCTCATCTCACAGGGAGTCCGAAGCTTTCTTT.

This clone has just a few counts. J is TRBJ1-6 and V is TRBV4-1; unclear D gene. The germline V and J ends were trimmed by 4 bases and 10 bases, with 11 bases remaining between them. From germline, CDR1 is MGHRA and CDR2 YSYEKL. The CDR3 runs 13 residues. The CDR3: CASSPSQESPLHF. The CDR3 nucleotides read TGCGCCAGCAGCCCTTCTCAGGAATCACCCCTCCACTTT.

The CDR3 sequence is CATSQGAGEKLFF. The DNA for the CDR3 is TGTGCCACCAGTCAGGGGGCTGGTGAAAAACTGTTTTTT. The chain recombines TRBV15 with TRBJ1-4, with 8 bases that match TRBD1. Trimming at V came to 6 bases and at J to 7 bases, leaving 4 bases not matched to a gene. The CDR3 is 13 residues long. Germline loops: CDR1 LNHNV, CDR2 YYDKDF (reference sequence).

The chain employs TRBV6-6 and TRBJ2-7; 7 nucleotides line up with TRBD1. CDR1 is MNHNY and CDR2 is SVGAGI in the germline V gene (reference sequence). The CDR3 consists of 13 residues. Unmatched junction bases numbered 6, after V lost 5 bases and J lost 5 bases. The CDR3 loop reads CASSHDRVHEQYF. CDR3 nucleotides: TGTGCCAGCAGTCATGACAGGGTCCACGAGCAGTACTTC.

This chain uses TRBV5-1 with TRBJ2-6, with no clear D. CDR1 SGHRS and CDR2 YFSETQ come from the germline V gene. The V end was cut by 4 bases, the J end by 2 bases, with 7 bases between. This CDR3 spans 14 amino acids. The CDR3 loop reads CASSEQTGANVLTF. In DNA, the CDR3 is TGCGCCAGCAGCGAACAGACTGGGGCCAACGTCCTGACTTTC.

The V call is TRBV30, the J call TRBJ1-3, with no clear D. Trimming removed 3 bases at V and 4 bases at J, with 7 bases between. Germline CDR1 and CDR2: GTSNPN and SVGIG (reference sequence). The CDR3 has 12 amino acids. The chain's CDR3 is CAWRQNGNTIYF. CDR3 in DNA: TGTGCCTGGAGACAGAACGGAAACACCATATATTTT.

V is TRBV5-1 and J is TRBJ2-7, with 11 bases aligning to TRBD1. Germline loops: CDR1 SGHRS, CDR2 YFSETQ. Trimming at V came to 6 bases and at J to 7 bases, leaving 15 bases not matched to a gene. CDR3 length: 16 amino acids. In DNA, the CDR3 is TGCGCCAGCAAAGGGACAGGGGGACTATCTACGGGAGAGCAGTACTTC. It translates to CASKGTGGLSTGEQYF.

The CDR3 nucleotides are TGTGCCAGCAGTGGGCAGTCAGGGGGCGGAAAACTGTTTTTT. Its protein product is CASSGQSGGGKLFF. V and J are TRBV6-1 and TRBJ1-4; 8 nucleotides agree with TRBD1. Germline trimming cut 4 bases from V and 10 bases from J; bases unmatched to any gene: 8. CDR1 is MNHNS and CDR2 is SASEGT in the germline V gene. This CDR3 is 14 amino acids long.